These 24 T cell receptor beta chains originate from one sample sequenced in a study of blood T cell repertoires in COVID-19. Clones were read by immunoSEQ multiplex PCR, and TCRdb kept only the in-frame ones, dropping some. The sample has approximately 150,000 clones; 87% are singletons. Specimen: peripheral blood. The receptor source for this set is a man older than 75 with acute or convalescent COVID-19.

The chain couples TRBV5-1 to TRBJ2-1, with 8 bases fitting TRBD1. The CDR3 consists of 15 residues. Per the germline V gene, CDR1 is SGHRS and CDR2 is YFSETQ. Trimming took 4 bases from V and 3 from J; bases not matched to a gene: 6. CDR3 in amino acids: CASSAEGQDYNEQFF. In nucleotides, the CDR3 is TGCGCCAGCAGCGCCGAGGGACAGGACTACAATGAGCAGTTCTTC.

The chain recombines TRBV7-9 with TRBJ2-2; 8 nucleotides agree with TRBD1. V trimming: 9 bases; J trimming: 2 bases; junction bases outside the gene matches: 5. The CDR3 contains 14 residues. Germline loops: CDR1 SEHNR, CDR2 FQNEAQ (reference sequence). This CDR3 is CARTDRDNTGELFF. CDR3 in DNA: TGTGCCAGGACGGACAGGGATAACACCGGGGAGCTGTTTTTT.

The V call is TRBV15, the J call TRBJ2-1, with 14 nucleotides matching TRBD2. Losses at the gene ends were 1 base for V and 10 bases for J; bases not matched to a gene: 3. The germline gives CDR1 LNHNV, CDR2 YYDKDF (reference sequence). The CDR3 runs 15 residues. The CDR3 reads CATSRAGTSGGEQFF. The CDR3 coding sequence is TGTGCCACCAGCAGAGCCGGGACTAGCGGGGGCGAGCAGTTCTTC.

This clone was found a few times. The rearrangement joins TRBV5-1 to TRBJ1-1, with a possible D match to TRBD1 (6 bases). Looked up from germline, CDR1 is SGHRS and CDR2 is YFSETQ. This CDR3 spans 14 amino acids. V was clipped by 4 bases and J by 1 base, with 11 bases between them. The chain's CDR3 is CASSQMTGNTEAFF. CDR3 sequence (DNA): TGCGCCAGCAGCCAGATGACAGGGAACACTGAAGCTTTCTTT.

V gene TRBV3-1 (or the pseudogene TRBV3-2) combines with J gene TRBJ1-1; D is uncertain. CDR3 length: 12 amino acids. The V end lost 5 bases, the J end lost 3 bases, and 7 bases lay between the germline ends. Germline V gene lookup returns CDR1 LGHDT and CDR2 YNNKEL (reference sequence). Here the CDR3 DNA reads TGTGCCAGCAGCACAGCCGACACTGAAGCTTTCTTT. Protein sequence: CASSTADTEAFF.

The chain is built from TRBV29-1 and TRBJ2-2; 9 bases align to TRBD1. The CDR3 sequence is 14 residues long. V shed 4 bases and J 6 bases; nucleotides not matched to a gene: 6. Germline CDR1 and CDR2: SQVTM and ANQGSEA. The CDR3 is CSVGEGTGSGELFF. The CDR3 DNA sequence: TGCAGCGTTGGGGAGGGGACAGGGTCCGGGGAGCTGTTTTTT.

This clone was detected only once. The genes are TRBV5-1 and TRBJ2-7; 9 bases are shared with TRBD1. Germline V gives CDR1 SGHRS, CDR2 YFSETQ. V was clipped by 2 bases and J by 2 bases; unmatched bases: 5. The CDR3 runs to 15 residues. CDR3 DNA: TGCGCCAGCAGCTTAGACAGGGGGGGCCCCTACGAGCAGTACTTC. Protein sequence: CASSLDRGGPYEQYF.

The V gene is TRBV18, the J gene TRBJ1-1, with no clear D. Germline V gives CDR1 KGHSH, CDR2 LQKENI. Trimming took off 6 bases at V and 6 bases at J, with 17 bases between the two ends. The CDR3 totals 14 residues. DNA of the CDR3: TGTGCCAGCTCTCCCTCGCGGTCGGGTTCTGAAGCTTTCTTT. The encoded protein is CASSPSRSGSEAFF.

This CDR3 is CAWRGTSGRAGELFF. DNA for the CDR3: TGTGCCTGGAGGGGGACTAGCGGGAGGGCCGGGGAGCTGTTTTTT. V gene TRBV30 combines with J gene TRBJ2-2, with 16 bases that match TRBD2. The germline V gene has CDR1 GTSNPN and CDR2 SVGIG (reference sequence). The CDR3 covers 15 residues. V shed 3 bases and J 6 bases; nucleotides not matched to a gene: 1.

The chain couples TRBV5-1 to TRBJ1-6; 8 nucleotides align to TRBD1. Germline loops: CDR1 SGHRS, CDR2 YFSETQ. The CDR3 spans 14 residues. Trimming at V came to 5 bases and at J to 5 bases, leaving 3 bases not matched to a gene. The DNA of the CDR3 is TGCGCCAGCAGGACAGGGGCGAATAATTCACCCCTCCACTTT. This encodes CASRTGANNSPLHF.

The chain carries TRBV6-5 and TRBJ1-6, with D maybe TRBD1 (5 bases). CDR3 length equals 13 residues. Trimming cost V 8 bases and J 4 bases, with 9 bases left between them. Germline CDR1 and CDR2: MNHEY and SVGAGI. The CDR3 DNA is TGTGCCAGCGGCAGGGTTTATAATTCACCCCTCCACTTT. Protein sequence: CASGRVYNSPLHF.

V gene TRBV12-3 or TRBV12-4 combines with J gene TRBJ2-2; D remains ambiguous. Trimming stripped 6 bases from V and 6 bases from J, with 8 bases between. The CDR3 has 12 amino acids. This chain's CDR3 is CASREISGELFF. Written as DNA, the CDR3 is TGTGCCAGCAGGGAGATTTCCGGGGAGCTGTTTTTT.

The CDR3 protein is CASCRDRPLYGYTF. The DNA for the CDR3 is TGTGCCAGCTGCCGGGACAGACCCCTCTATGGCTACACCTTC. The chain employs TRBV6-5 and TRBJ1-2, with TRBD1 matching over 7 bases. From germline, CDR1 is MNHEY and CDR2 SVGAGI. CDR3 size: 14 residues. Trimming at V came to 8 bases and at J to 4 bases, leaving 10 bases not matched to a gene.

V usage is TRBV12-3 or TRBV12-4 and J usage is TRBJ1-1; tentatively, D is TRBD1 (5 bases). V was trimmed by 3 bases and J by 3 bases, leaving 8 bases between them. This CDR3 region has 13 residues. The CDR3 nucleotides are TGTGCCAGCAGTTTTTCAGGGTACACTGAAGCTTTCTTT. Protein sequence: CASSFSGYTEAFF.

The rearrangement uses TRBV3-1 (or the pseudogene TRBV3-2) and TRBJ2-7, with 8 bases fitting TRBD2. V was pared by 5 bases and J by 3 bases, with 6 bases of the junction left unmatched. Germline V gives CDR1 LGHDT, CDR2 YNNKEL (reference sequence). The CDR3 length is 14 residues. CDR3 in DNA: TGTGCCAGCAGCGTTACTAGCGGTTACTACGAGCAGTACTTC. Translation: CASSVTSGYYEQYF.

The V call is TRBV7-8, the J call TRBJ2-1; D is possibly TRBD2 (5 bases). Trimming pared 5 bases from V and 6 bases from J, leaving 14 bases between. The germline CDR1 and CDR2 sequences are SGHVS and FQNEAQ. This CDR3 is built from 14 residues. DNA for the CDR3: TGTGCCAGCAGCCACGAACTAGTTCGCAATGAGCAGTTCTTC. This gives the protein CASSHELVRNEQFF.

CDR3 protein: CASSPRDGRPQPQHF. The CDR3 nucleotides are TGTGCCAGTAGTCCTCGGGACGGGAGGCCTCAGCCCCAGCATTTT. The V and J genes are TRBV19 and TRBJ1-5, with TRBD1 as a possible D gene (5 bases). The CDR3 has 15 amino acids. Trimming cost V 5 bases and J 6 bases, with 17 bases left between them. The germline CDR1 and CDR2 sequences are LNHDA and SQIVND (reference sequence).

As for this clone: The same CDR3 is also encoded by other DNA sequences in this sample. The V and J genes are TRBV5-1 and TRBJ2-1, with D perhaps matching TRBD2 (5 bases). Germline lookup yields CDR1 SGHRS and CDR2 YFSETQ. V lost 0 bases and J lost 0, with 7 bases in between. The CDR3 extends over 15 amino acids. The CDR3 loop is CASSLGESSYNEQFF. CDR3 bases: TGCGCCAGCAGCTTGGGGGAGAGCTCCTACAATGAGCAGTTCTTC.

As DNA, the CDR3 is TGTGCCAGCAGGGTACTAGCGGGCAACACCGGGGAGCTGTTTTTT. Residues: CASRVLAGNTGELFF. The chain has TRBV2 and TRBJ2-2; 9 bases are shared with TRBD2. Trimming took 6 bases from V and 2 from J; bases not matched to a gene: 4. This CDR3 is built from 15 residues. Germline V gives CDR1 SNHLY, CDR2 FYNNEI.

The chain combines TRBV7-9 with TRBJ1-1; D possibly corresponds to TRBD1 (6 bases). Per germline, CDR1 SEHNR and CDR2 FQNEAQ (reference sequence). The V end was cut by 3 bases, the J end by 5 bases, with 10 bases between. This CDR3 region has 13 residues. The CDR3 protein is CASSFTGPTEAFF. The CDR3 DNA is TGTGCCAGCAGCTTCACAGGGCCGACTGAAGCTTTCTTT.

The chain links TRBV5-1 to TRBJ1-5; D ambiguous. The CDR3 has 13 residues. CDR1 and CDR2 from the germline V gene are SGHRS and YFSETQ. V was clipped by 5 bases and J by 6 bases, with 12 bases between them. CDR3 residues: CASRVAEGQPQHF. In DNA form, the CDR3 reads TGCGCCAGCAGGGTAGCAGAGGGTCAGCCCCAGCATTTT.

This chain links TRBV28 with TRBJ2-5; unclear D gene. Germline V gene sequence: CDR1 MDHEN, CDR2 SYDVKM. The CDR3 covers 11 residues. V lost 3 bases, J lost 7 bases, and 6 bases lay in between. The DNA of the CDR3 is TGTGCCAGCAGTTTGCCGGGGACCCAGTACTTC. This sequence encodes CASSLPGTQYF. Full variable domain (remainder filled in from reference TRBV28 and TRBJ2-5): DVKVTQSSRYLVKRTGEKVFLECVQDMDHENMFWYRQDPGLGLRLIYFSYDVKMKEKGDIPEGYSVSREKKERFSLILESASTNQTSMYLCASSLPGTQYFGPGTRLLVL.

The rearrangement links TRBV5-1 to TRBJ2-7; maybe TRBD2 (6 bases). Germline CDR1 and CDR2: SGHRS and YFSETQ. Trimming cost V 4 bases and J 3 bases, with 23 bases left between them. This CDR3 spans 17 amino acids. CDR3 bases: TGCGCCAGCAGCAGAAGGTCCGTGGCTAGCGCCTACTACGAGCAGTACTTC. As protein: CASSRRSVASAYYEQYF.

This chain connects TRBV5-4 to TRBJ2-4, with TRBD2 matching 10 bases. The germline V gene encodes CDR1 SGHNT and CDR2 YYREEE (reference sequence). The CDR3 is 17 residues long. The ends lost 4 bases at V and 6 bases at J; junction bases unmatched: 13. DNA for the CDR3: TGTGCCAGCAGCCCGGGACTAGCGCTACCCCAAGGAAACATTCAGTACTTC. Translated: CASSPGLALPQGNIQYF.